This entry features one T cell receptor beta chain sequence. Repertoires were generated with immunoSEQ multiplex PCR, while TCRdb's copy carries only in-frame clones and drops some. The sample carries fewer than 200,000 clones, roughly three quarters recorded once. This specimen comes from a study of blood T cell repertoires in COVID-19. Between the trimmed V and J ends, which lost 3 bases and 1 base, there was a span of 15 bases. The germline CDR1 and CDR2 sequences are MNHNS and SASEGT. CDR3 length: 16 amino acids. The TCR was taken from a woman aged 45 to 65 with active or convalescent COVID-19. The chain links TRBV6-1 to TRBJ1-1, with D possibly matching TRBD1 (6 bases). Sequencing was performed on peripheral blood. This CDR3 is CASSDGGGGRNTEAFF. DNA for the CDR3: TGTGCCAGCAGTGACGGGGGGGGCGGAAGGAACACTGAAGCTTTCTTT.